A single sample is the source of the 15 T cell receptor beta chains below, sequenced in a study of T-cell reconstitution after alpha-beta-depleted transplantation in children. Preparation of the TCRbeta library involved a method that used unique molecular identifiers. TCRdb re-called the PCR reads with MiXCR, one entry per CDR3 protein. The profile shows 700,000 to 950,000 distinct CDR3 sequences, around 15% of them singletons. The specimen was PBMCs, mostly from graft donor cells, collected 360 days after TCRalphabeta/CD19-depleted stem cell transplant. These receptors were collected from a male patient between 10 and 17 years old who had a stem cell transplant for acute lymphoblastic leukemia, so the T cells may come from the graft donor.

This clonotype was observed a few times. The rearrangement links TRBV4-1 to TRBJ2-5; 7 nucleotides agree with TRBD2. The V gene's germline CDR1 is MGHRA and CDR2 YSYEKL. The CDR3 consists of 14 residues. V lost 4 bases, J lost 5 bases, and 7 bases stayed unmatched. The CDR3 here is CASSLLADGETQYF. The CDR3 DNA reads TGCGCCAGCAGCCTGCTAGCGGACGGGGAGACCCAGTACTTC.

This clonotype occurred many times. The rearrangement links TRBV5-1 to TRBJ2-1; D is possibly TRBD1 or TRBD2 (5 bases each). The CDR3 is made up of 16 amino acids. With 0 bases removed from V and 4 bases from J, the gap between germline ends came to 14 bases. Germline-derived CDR1 and CDR2 are SGHRS and YFSETQ. CDR3 residues: CASSLDGDGRYNEQFF. DNA for the CDR3: TGCGCCAGCAGCTTGGACGGGGACGGCAGATACAATGAGCAGTTCTTC.

This clonotype was seen at least ten times. V and J are TRBV7-9 and TRBJ2-7; 8 bases line up with TRBD1. Germline-derived CDR1 and CDR2 are SEHNR and FQNEAQ (reference sequence). The CDR3 is made up of 13 amino acids. With 9 bases clipped from V and 0 bases from J, the junction kept 4 bases outside the gene matches. The CDR3 is CASRQGSSYEQYF. Written as DNA, the CDR3 is TGTGCCAGTCGACAGGGGAGCTCCTACGAGCAGTACTTC.

The V gene is TRBV4-1, the J gene TRBJ2-1, with D possibly matching TRBD2 (6 bases). The length of the CDR3 is 13 residues. Germline lookup yields CDR1 MGHRA and CDR2 YSYEKL. Trimming removed 7 bases from V and 7 bases from J, with 14 bases in between. Written as DNA, the CDR3 is TGCGCCAGCAACCCAAGAGGGAGGAATGAGCAGTTCTTC. Its translation: CASNPRGRNEQFF.

In its sample, this clonotype was seen a few times. The chain carries TRBV7-9 and TRBJ2-3; 9 positions agree with TRBD2. The V segment lost 3 bases and the J segment 1 base; nucleotides outside the gene matches: 5. The CDR3 extends over 16 amino acids. The germline gives CDR1 SEHNR, CDR2 FQNEAQ (reference sequence). The CDR3 sequence is CASSFGIAGGTDTQYF. CDR3 nucleotide sequence: TGTGCCAGCAGCTTCGGAATAGCGGGAGGCACAGATACGCAGTATTTT.

The chain's CDR3 is CSAREGWVDRGGYTF. The CDR3 coding sequence is TGCAGTGCTAGAGAAGGCTGGGTTGATCGTGGTGGCTACACCTTC. The chain recombines TRBV20-1 with TRBJ1-2; D gene uncertain. V was clipped by 0 bases and J by 7 bases, with 18 bases between them. The CDR3 runs to 15 residues. CDR1 DFQATT and CDR2 SNEGSKA come from the germline V gene (reference sequence).

This clonotype was seen more than once but under ten times. This chain's CDR3 is CSARVSGNDEQFF. CDR3 coding DNA: TGCAGTGCTAGAGTTAGCGGGAATGATGAGCAGTTCTTC. The chain employs TRBV20-1 and TRBJ2-1; 8 bases are a match to TRBD2. The CDR3 extends over 13 amino acids. Germline V gene data show CDR1 as DFQATT and CDR2 as SNEGSKA (reference sequence). The ends lost 1 base at V and 8 bases at J; junction bases unmatched: 4.

This chain links TRBV7-9 with TRBJ2-2, with 7 bases identical to TRBD2. With V trimmed by 5 bases and J by 4 bases, 10 bases remained unmatched. Per germline, CDR1 SEHNR and CDR2 FQNEAQ (reference sequence). The CDR3 extends over 16 amino acids. CDR3 residues: CASSPTRAGVTGELFF. In DNA, the CDR3 is TGTGCCAGCAGCCCGACCAGGGCGGGAGTCACCGGGGAGCTGTTTTTT.

The chain links TRBV6-5 to TRBJ2-7, with 8 bases aligning to TRBD1. Germline values: CDR1 MNHEY, CDR2 SVGAGI. V lost 0 bases, J lost 7 bases, and 11 bases stayed unmatched. CDR3 size: 16 residues. CDR3 loop: CASSYSPGQASSEQYF. DNA of the CDR3: TGTGCCAGCAGTTACTCTCCGGGACAGGCGTCGAGTGAGCAGTACTTC.

The chain combines TRBV20-1 with TRBJ1-5; no clear D gene. V was pared by 0 bases and J by 1 base, with 4 bases between. CDR3 size: 13 residues. Per germline, CDR1 DFQATT and CDR2 SNEGSKA (reference sequence). CDR3 protein: CSARDLSNQPQHF. In DNA, the CDR3 is TGCAGTGCTAGAGATCTGAGCAATCAGCCCCAGCATTTT.

This clonotype turned up a few times. The V call is TRBV7-2, the J call TRBJ2-5, with 8 bases that match TRBD1. V was pared by 5 bases and J by 5 bases, with 10 bases of the junction left unmatched. The CDR3 is made up of 15 amino acids. Germline CDR1 and CDR2: SGHTA and FQGNSA. The CDR3 DNA reads as TGTGCCAGCAGCCTTGGACAGGGTCTTTGGGAGACCCAGTACTTC. This translates into CASSLGQGLWETQYF.

In this sample, this clonotype turned up a few times. The chain employs TRBV5-1 and TRBJ1-2; the D is unclear. This CDR3 is 14 amino acids long. V was trimmed by 2 bases and J by 1 base, leaving 9 bases between them. The germline V gene encodes CDR1 SGHRS and CDR2 YFSETQ. In nucleotides, the CDR3 is TGCGCCAGCAGCTTATTGACGGGTAACTATGGCTACACCTTC. Its protein product is CASSLLTGNYGYTF.

This clonotype came up a few times. The chain has TRBV5-1 and TRBJ1-2, with D tentatively TRBD1 (5 bases). This CDR3 is 13 amino acids long. The V end lost 2 bases, the J end lost 5 bases, and 10 bases lay between the germline ends. CDR1 is SGHRS, CDR2 YFSETQ, per germline. CDR3 protein: CASSFEGLYGYTF. The CDR3 DNA reads TGCGCCAGCAGCTTCGAGGGGTTGTATGGCTACACCTTC.

The rearrangement links TRBV12-3 or TRBV12-4 to TRBJ2-5; a possible D gene is TRBD2 (5 bases). This CDR3 spans 16 amino acids. V lost 3 bases and J lost 3, with 17 bases in between. CDR3 bases: TGTGCCAGCAGTTTTCGGGATCCGGGTTCAGAAGAGACCCAGTACTTC. It specifies CASSFRDPGSEETQYF.

This clonotype has just a few counts. The rearrangement uses TRBV7-2 and TRBJ2-7; 7 bases are a match to TRBD2. The trim removed 4 bases at V and 2 bases at J, leaving 5 bases unmatched. The CDR3 length is 14 residues. Germline values: CDR1 SGHTA, CDR2 FQGNSA. The CDR3 protein is CASSWLAETYEQYF. The CDR3 DNA follows: TGTGCCAGCAGCTGGCTAGCGGAGACCTACGAGCAGTACTTC. The full variable domain, in which reference TRBV7-2 and TRBJ2-7 provide the parts outside the CDR3, is GAGVSQSPSNKVTEKGKDVELRCDPISGHTALYWYRQSLGQGLEFLIYFQGNSAPDKSGLPSDRFSAERTGGSVSTLTIQRTQQEDSAVYLCASSWLAETYEQYFGPGTRLTVT.